This is a list of T cell receptor beta chains from one sample in a study of T cell changes during pregnancy in multiple sclerosis. The data were produced by immunoSEQ multiplex PCR, yet TCRdb's version contains in-frame clones alone and is incomplete. The repertoire holds approximately 40,000 clones, 92% seen once, with about 5.5% in the top ten. Specimen: CD8+ T cells from peripheral blood mononuclear cells, collected in the third trimester of pregnancy. These receptors all stem from a female donor with multiple sclerosis, enrolled in a pregnancy study. The CDR3 runs from the conserved cysteine through the conserved F or W. D genes are given only for firm matches. Size is stated for part of the rows, as once, few or many counts, or as a class when the clone is expanded.

j_gene: TRBJ2-1
v_gene: TRBV28
d_gene: TRBD1
abundance: once
CDR3nt: TGTGCCAGCAGCCAGGGGGTTCTTTATGAGCAGTTCTTC
CDR3aa: CASSQGVLYEQFF

j_gene: TRBJ1-1
v_gene: TRBV30
d_gene: TRBD1
abundance: .
CDR3nt: TGTGCCTGGAGTGCGCCGGGACAGGGGTTATTGAACACTGAAGCTTTCTTT
CDR3aa: CAWSAPGQGLLNTEAFF

j_gene: TRBJ2-1
v_gene: TRBV11-1
d_gene: TRBD2
abundance: .
CDR3nt: TGTGCCAGCAGCTTAGGGGTAGCGGGAGACGAGCAGTTCTTC
CDR3aa: CASSLGVAGDEQFF

j_gene: TRBJ1-1
v_gene: TRBV5-4
d_gene: TRBD1
abundance: .
CDR3nt: TGTGCCAGCAGCGAACGGACAGGAGGCACTGAAGCTTTCTTT
CDR3aa: CASSERTGGTEAFF

j_gene: TRBJ2-1
v_gene: TRBV29-1
d_gene: TRBD1
abundance: few
CDR3nt: TGCAGCGTTGAATGGGACAGGGACTTCAATGAGCAGTTCTTC
CDR3aa: CSVEWDRDFNEQFF

j_gene: TRBJ2-7
v_gene: TRBV2
d_gene: .
abundance: .
CDR3nt: TGTGCCAGCAACAGGGCCTCCTACGAGCAGTACTTC
CDR3aa: CASNRASYEQYF

j_gene: TRBJ2-7
v_gene: TRBV13
d_gene: TRBD2
abundance: .
CDR3nt: TGTGCCAGCAGCGTTGGACTAGCGGCTACCTACGAGCAGTACTTC
CDR3aa: CASSVGLAATYEQYF

j_gene: TRBJ2-1
v_gene: TRBV6-5
d_gene: TRBD2
abundance: .
CDR3nt: TGTGCCAGCAGTCAGACTAGCGGACTATACAATGAGCAGTTCTTC
CDR3aa: CASSQTSGLYNEQFF

j_gene: TRBJ2-1
v_gene: TRBV5-6
d_gene: TRBD2
abundance: .
CDR3nt: TGTGCCAGCAGCGGTAGCGGGAGGGAGGATGAGCAGTTCTTC
CDR3aa: CASSGSGREDEQFF

j_gene: TRBJ2-7
v_gene: TRBV28
d_gene: TRBD1
abundance: .
CDR3nt: TGTGCCAGCAGTCCCCTCCGGGACAGGGACTACGAGCAGTACTTC
CDR3aa: CASSPLRDRDYEQYF

j_gene: TRBJ2-2
v_gene: TRBV7-3
d_gene: TRBD2
abundance: .
CDR3nt: TGTGCCAGCAGCTTACTAGCGGGAAGTTCGGGGGAGCTGTTTTTT
CDR3aa: CASSLLAGSSGELFF

j_gene: TRBJ2-7
v_gene: TRBV6-5
d_gene: .
abundance: .
CDR3nt: TGTGCCAGCAGTTACGGTCTAGGTAACTACGAGCAGTACTTC
CDR3aa: CASSYGLGNYEQYF

j_gene: TRBJ2-3
v_gene: TRBV7-8
d_gene: TRBD2
abundance: .
CDR3nt: TGTGCCAGCAGCCGCGGACTAGCGGGGTACACAGATACGCAGTATTTT
CDR3aa: CASSRGLAGYTDTQYF

j_gene: TRBJ2-7
v_gene: TRBV10-3
d_gene: TRBD2
abundance: .
CDR3nt: TGTGCCATCAGTGAGTCGCTTTCTTGGCGGGGGACCGCAGCCTACGAGCAGTACTTC
CDR3aa: CAISESLSWRGTAAYEQYF

j_gene: TRBJ2-7
v_gene: TRBV11-2
d_gene: .
abundance: .
CDR3nt: TGTGCCAGCAGCTTAGATCTGGACAGCTACGAGCAGTACTTC
CDR3aa: CASSLDLDSYEQYF

j_gene: TRBJ1-4
v_gene: TRBV7-6
d_gene: TRBD1
abundance: .
CDR3nt: TGTGCCAGCAGCCCAGGACAGGCGACTAATGAAAAACTGTTTTTT
CDR3aa: CASSPGQATNEKLFF

j_gene: TRBJ2-7
v_gene: TRBV10-2
d_gene: .
abundance: .
CDR3nt: TGCGCCAGCAGTGATTCTGGGGGGTACGGGCAGTACTTC
CDR3aa: CASSDSGGYGQYF

j_gene: TRBJ2-5
v_gene: TRBV5-1
d_gene: .
abundance: .
CDR3nt: TGCGCCAGCAGCTTGTTAGACTTCGAGACCCAGTACTTC
CDR3aa: CASSLLDFETQYF

j_gene: TRBJ2-7
v_gene: TRBV28
d_gene: TRBD2
abundance: .
CDR3nt: TGTGCCAGCAGATCTCTGGGACTAGCACCCTCCTACGAGCAGTACTTC
CDR3aa: CASRSLGLAPSYEQYF

j_gene: TRBJ2-2
v_gene: TRBV27
d_gene: TRBD2
abundance: .
CDR3nt: TGTGCCAGCAGAACTCTAGCGGAAAACACCGGGGAGCTGTTTTTT
CDR3aa: CASRTLAENTGELFF

j_gene: TRBJ1-2
v_gene: TRBV19
d_gene: .
abundance: once
CDR3nt: TGTGCCAGTAGTATCGGAGGGTCGGACTATGGCTACACCTTC
CDR3aa: CASSIGGSDYGYTF

j_gene: TRBJ2-5
v_gene: TRBV11-2
d_gene: .
abundance: .
CDR3nt: TGTGCCAGCAGCTTACCGGAAGAGACCCAGTACTTC
CDR3aa: CASSLPEETQYF

j_gene: TRBJ1-2
v_gene: TRBV2
d_gene: .
abundance: .
CDR3nt: TGTGCCAGCAGCGGGGACAGCTACACCTTC
CDR3aa: CASSGDSYTF

j_gene: TRBJ2-7
v_gene: TRBV11-2
d_gene: .
abundance: .
CDR3nt: TGTGCCAGCAGCCCAGGCGTCCGGGGGACCTACGAGCAGTACTTC
CDR3aa: CASSPGVRGTYEQYF

j_gene: TRBJ2-5
v_gene: TRBV7-9
d_gene: .
abundance: .
CDR3nt: TGTGCCAGCAGCGGCCTCCAAGAGACCCAGTACTTC
CDR3aa: CASSGLQETQYF

j_gene: TRBJ2-3
v_gene: TRBV7-9
d_gene: .
abundance: .
CDR3nt: TGTGCCAGCAGCGAGAGTTACACAGATACGCAGTATTTT
CDR3aa: CASSESYTDTQYF

j_gene: TRBJ2-7
v_gene: TRBV27
d_gene: .
abundance: .
CDR3nt: TGTGCCAGCAGTAACGTAGAGTTACCCTACGAGCAGTACTTC
CDR3aa: CASSNVELPYEQYF